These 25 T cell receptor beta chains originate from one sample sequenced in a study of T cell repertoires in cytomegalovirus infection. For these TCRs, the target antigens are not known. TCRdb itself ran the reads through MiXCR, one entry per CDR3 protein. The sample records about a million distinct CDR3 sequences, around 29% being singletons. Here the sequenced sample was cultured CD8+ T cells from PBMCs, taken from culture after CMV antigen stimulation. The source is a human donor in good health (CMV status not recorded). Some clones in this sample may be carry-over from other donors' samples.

CDR3 sequence (DNA): TGCGCCAGCAGCTTAAACCCCCGGCAAGAGACCCAGTACTTC. Amino acid sequence: CASSLNPRQETQYF. V and J are TRBV5-1 and TRBJ2-5; D unclear. CDR3 size: 14 residues. V lost 2 bases to trimming and J lost 2 bases, with 10 bases between them. Germline lookup yields CDR1 SGHRS and CDR2 YFSETQ.

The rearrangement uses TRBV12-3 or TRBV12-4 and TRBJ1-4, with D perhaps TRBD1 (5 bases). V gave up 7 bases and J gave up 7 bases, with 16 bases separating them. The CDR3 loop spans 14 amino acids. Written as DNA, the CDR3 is TGTGCCAGCACAGGGACCTCCCGAGCTGAAAAACTGTTTTTT. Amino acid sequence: CASTGTSRAEKLFF.

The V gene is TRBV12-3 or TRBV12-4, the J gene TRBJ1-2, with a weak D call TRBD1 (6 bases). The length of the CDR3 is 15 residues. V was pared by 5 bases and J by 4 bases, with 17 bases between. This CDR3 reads CASSPGHPGVYGYTF. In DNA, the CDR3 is TGTGCCAGCAGTCCGGGACACCCAGGCGTCTATGGCTACACCTTC.

The CDR3 reads CASSLLSFSYEQYF. CDR3 nucleotide sequence: TGTGCCAGCAGCCTGCTCTCATTCAGCTACGAGCAGTACTTC. V usage is TRBV11-1 and J usage is TRBJ2-7; D unresolved. Deletions cut 5 bases from V and 3 bases from J, with 14 bases between. The CDR3 is made up of 14 amino acids. Germline V gives CDR1 SGHAT, CDR2 FQDESV (reference sequence).

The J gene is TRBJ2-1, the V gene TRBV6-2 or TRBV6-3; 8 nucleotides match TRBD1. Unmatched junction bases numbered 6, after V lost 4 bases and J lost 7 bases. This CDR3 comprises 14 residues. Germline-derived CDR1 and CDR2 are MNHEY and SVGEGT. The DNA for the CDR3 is TGTGCCAGCAGTTTGCAGGGGGCTGGGAATGAGCAGTTCTTC. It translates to CASSLQGAGNEQFF.

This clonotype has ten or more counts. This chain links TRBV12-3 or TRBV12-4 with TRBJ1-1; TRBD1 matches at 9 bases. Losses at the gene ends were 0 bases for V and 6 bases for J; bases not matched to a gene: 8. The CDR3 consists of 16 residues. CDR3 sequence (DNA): TGTGCCAGCAGTTTAGCGCCGGGACAGGGTGTGGCTGAAGCTTTCTTT. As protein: CASSLAPGQGVAEAFF.

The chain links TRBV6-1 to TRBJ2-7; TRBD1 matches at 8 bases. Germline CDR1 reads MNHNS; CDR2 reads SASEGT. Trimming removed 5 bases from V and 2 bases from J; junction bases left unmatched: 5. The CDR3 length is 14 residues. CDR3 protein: CASSPGQEAYEQYF. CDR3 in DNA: TGTGCCAGCAGTCCGGGACAGGAAGCCTACGAGCAGTACTTC.

CDR3 residues: CASSYRRPSYNEQFF. CDR3 sequence (DNA): TGTGCCAGCAGTTACAGGAGACCCTCCTACAATGAGCAGTTCTTC. V usage is TRBV6-5 and J usage is TRBJ2-1; unclear D gene. The CDR3 totals 15 residues. V lost 2 bases to trimming and J lost 0 bases, with 8 bases between them. Germline lookup yields CDR1 MNHEY and CDR2 SVGAGI.

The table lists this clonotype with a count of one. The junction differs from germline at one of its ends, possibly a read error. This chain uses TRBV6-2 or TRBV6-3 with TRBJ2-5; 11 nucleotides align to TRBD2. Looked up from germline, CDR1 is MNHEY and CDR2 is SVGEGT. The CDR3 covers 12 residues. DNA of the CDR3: TGTGCCAGCAGTTATGGGACTAGCGGAAAACGCTTC. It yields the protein CASSYGTSGKRF.

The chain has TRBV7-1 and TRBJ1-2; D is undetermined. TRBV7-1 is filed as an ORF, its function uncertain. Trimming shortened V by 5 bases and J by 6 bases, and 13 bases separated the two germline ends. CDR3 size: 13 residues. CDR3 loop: CASSSNGLDGYTF. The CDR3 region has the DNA TGTGCCAGCAGCAGCAATGGGCTGGATGGCTACACCTTC.

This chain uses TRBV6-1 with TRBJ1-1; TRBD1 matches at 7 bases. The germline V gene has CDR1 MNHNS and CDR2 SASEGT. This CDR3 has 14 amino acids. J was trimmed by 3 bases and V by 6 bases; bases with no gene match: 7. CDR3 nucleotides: TGTGCCAGCAGATCACAGGGGCCCCACACTGAAGCTTTCTTT. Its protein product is CASRSQGPHTEAFF.

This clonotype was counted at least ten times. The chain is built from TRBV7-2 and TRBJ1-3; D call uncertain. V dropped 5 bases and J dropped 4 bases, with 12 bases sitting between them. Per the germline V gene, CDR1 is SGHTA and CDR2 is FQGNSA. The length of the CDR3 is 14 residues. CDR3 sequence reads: CASSQEPPGNTIYF. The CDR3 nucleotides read TGTGCCAGCAGCCAAGAACCCCCGGGAAACACCATATATTTT.

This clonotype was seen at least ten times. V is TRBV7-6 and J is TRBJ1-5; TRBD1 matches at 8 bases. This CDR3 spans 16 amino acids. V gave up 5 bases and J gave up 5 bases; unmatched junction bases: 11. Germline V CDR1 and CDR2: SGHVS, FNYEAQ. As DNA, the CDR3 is TGTGCCAGCAGCCCGTCCTCTTCAGGGGGCTATCAGCCCCAGCATTTT. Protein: CASSPSSSGGYQPQHF.

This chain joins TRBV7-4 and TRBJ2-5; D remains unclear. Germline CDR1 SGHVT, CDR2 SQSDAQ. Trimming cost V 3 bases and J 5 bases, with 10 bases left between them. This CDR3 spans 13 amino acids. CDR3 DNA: TGTGCCAGCAGCTTCAGTATCGGGGAGACCCAGTACTTC. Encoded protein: CASSFSIGETQYF.

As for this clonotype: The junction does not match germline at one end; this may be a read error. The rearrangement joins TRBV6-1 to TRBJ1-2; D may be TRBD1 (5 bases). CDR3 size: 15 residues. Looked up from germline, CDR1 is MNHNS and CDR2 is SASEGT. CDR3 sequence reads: CANSETPGLGYGYTF. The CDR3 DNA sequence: TGTGCCAACAGTGAAACGCCAGGGCTGGGCTATGGCTACACCTTC.

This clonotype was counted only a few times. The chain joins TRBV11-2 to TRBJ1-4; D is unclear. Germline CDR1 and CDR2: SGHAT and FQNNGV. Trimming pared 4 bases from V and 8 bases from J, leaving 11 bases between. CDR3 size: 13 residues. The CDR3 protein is CASSSRVHEKLFF. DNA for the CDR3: TGTGCCAGCAGCTCTAGGGTTCACGAAAAACTGTTTTTT.

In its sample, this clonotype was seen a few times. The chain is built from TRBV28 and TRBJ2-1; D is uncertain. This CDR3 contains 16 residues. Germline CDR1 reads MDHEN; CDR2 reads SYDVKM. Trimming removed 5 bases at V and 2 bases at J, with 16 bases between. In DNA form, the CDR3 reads TGTGCCAGCAGTCCCATAGCAGGTTTCCCCTACAATGAGCAGTTCTTC. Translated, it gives CASSPIAGFPYNEQFF. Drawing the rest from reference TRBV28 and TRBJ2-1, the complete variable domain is DVKVTQSSRYLVKRTGEKVFLECVQDMDHENMFWYRQDPGLGLRLIYFSYDVKMKEKGDIPEGYSVSREKKERFSLILESASTNQTSMYLCASSPIAGFPYNEQFFGPGTRLTVL.

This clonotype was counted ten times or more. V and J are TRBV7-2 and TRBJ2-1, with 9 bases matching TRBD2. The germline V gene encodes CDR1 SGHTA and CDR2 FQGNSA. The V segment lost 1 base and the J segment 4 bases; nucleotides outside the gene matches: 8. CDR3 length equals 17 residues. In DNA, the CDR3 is TGTGCCAGCAGCTTAGACGGCGGGGGGGCCTCGTACAATGAGCAGTTCTTC. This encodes CASSLDGGGASYNEQFF.

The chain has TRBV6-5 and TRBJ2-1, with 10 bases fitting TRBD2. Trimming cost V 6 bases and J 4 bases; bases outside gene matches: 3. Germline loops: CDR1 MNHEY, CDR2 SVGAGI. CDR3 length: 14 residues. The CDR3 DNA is TGTGCCAGCAGGGAGCGGGGGGGTTACAATGAGCAGTTCTTC. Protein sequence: CASRERGGYNEQFF.

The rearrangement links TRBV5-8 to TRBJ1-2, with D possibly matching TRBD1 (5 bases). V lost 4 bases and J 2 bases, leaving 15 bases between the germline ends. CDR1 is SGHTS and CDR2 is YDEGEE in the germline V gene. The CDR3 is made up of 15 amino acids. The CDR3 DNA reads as TGTGCCAGCAGCCAGCCGGGACGGCACAACTATGGCTACACCTTC. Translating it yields CASSQPGRHNYGYTF.

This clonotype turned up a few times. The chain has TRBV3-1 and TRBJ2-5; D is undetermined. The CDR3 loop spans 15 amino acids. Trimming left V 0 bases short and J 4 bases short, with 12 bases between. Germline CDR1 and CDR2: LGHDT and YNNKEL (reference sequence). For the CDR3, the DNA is TGTGCCAGCAGCCAAGACTACAGCAACCCAGAGACCCAGTACTTC. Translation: CASSQDYSNPETQYF.

DNA of the CDR3: TGTGCCAGCAGTTACTCCCCGGGATCAGCTTTCTTT. Its translation is CASSYSPGSAFF. The chain links TRBV6-8 to TRBJ1-1; D is uncertain. The CDR3 loop spans 12 amino acids. The germline V gene encodes CDR1 MNHGY and CDR2 SAAAGT. The V and J ends lost 0 bases and 10 bases respectively, with 9 bases between them.

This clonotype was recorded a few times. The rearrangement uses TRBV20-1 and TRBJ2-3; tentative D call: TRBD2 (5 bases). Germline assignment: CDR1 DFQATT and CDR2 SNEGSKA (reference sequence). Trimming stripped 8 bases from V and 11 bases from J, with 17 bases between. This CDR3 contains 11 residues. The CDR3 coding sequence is TGCAGTATGCGAGGGTCTGGTAAGCAGTATTTT. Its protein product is CSMRGSGKQYF.

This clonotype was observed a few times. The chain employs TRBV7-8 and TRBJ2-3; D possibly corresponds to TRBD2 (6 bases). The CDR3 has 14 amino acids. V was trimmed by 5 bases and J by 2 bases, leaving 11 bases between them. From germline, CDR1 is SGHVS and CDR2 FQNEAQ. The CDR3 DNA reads TGTGCCAGCAGCGGCGGGGCCCTCACAGATACGCAGTATTTT. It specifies CASSGGALTDTQYF.

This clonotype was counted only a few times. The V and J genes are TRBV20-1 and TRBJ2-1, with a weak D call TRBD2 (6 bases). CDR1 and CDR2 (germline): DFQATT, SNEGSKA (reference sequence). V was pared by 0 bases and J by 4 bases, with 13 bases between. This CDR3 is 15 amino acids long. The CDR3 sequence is CSARDILGGYNEQFF. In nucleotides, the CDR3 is TGCAGTGCTAGAGATATTTTGGGGGGTTACAATGAGCAGTTCTTC.